This section outlines one T cell receptor (beta chain) sequence together with its context. Its antigen is as yet unknown. The source of the sample is a study of cytotoxic CD8 clonotypes in ibrutinib-treated CLL. Study-wide points: In comparison with age-matched healthy donors, baseline clonality was higher and tracked circulating CD8+ T-cell counts.

Repertoires were generated with immunoSEQ multiplex PCR, while TCRdb's copy carries only in-frame clones and drops some. The sample lists about 84,000 clones, around 84% occurring once. This TCR was recovered from a human donor with chronic lymphocytic leukemia. The material was PBMCs, obtained before ibrutinib treatment.

The CDR3 region is CASSRGDRTTPQHF. The DNA of the CDR3 is TGTGCCAGCAGCCGAGGAGATCGGACTACGCCCCAGCATTTT. This sequence joins TRBV7-8 and TRBJ1-5, with unresolved D. The germline CDR1 and CDR2 sequences are SGHVS and FQNEAQ. The CDR3 spans 14 residues. Deletions cut 5 bases from V and 9 bases from J, with 17 bases between. The full variable domain, in which reference TRBV7-8 and TRBJ1-5 provide the parts outside the CDR3, is GAGVSQSPRYKVAKRGQDVALRCDPISGHVSLFWYQQALGQGPEFLTYFQNEAQLDKSGLPSDRFFAERPEGSVSTLKIQRTQQEDSAVYLCASSRGDRTTPQHFGDGTRLSIL.